A few counts support the clone carrying this T cell receptor (beta chain). Its antigen is not known. The sample belongs to a study of identical twins. The study, taken as a whole, reports: Recombination models fit unrelated individuals' TCR alpha sharing but underestimated twins'. Out-of-frame alpha sequences shared by twins showed excess low generation probability.

cDNA carried unique molecular identifiers, and a universal primer site was added by template switching. One entry per CDR3 protein, called by TCRdb with MiXCR from the 5' RACE reads. The sample contains about 200,000 distinct CDR3 sequences, 6.5% of which appear only once. CDR1 is SGHTS, CDR2 YDEGEE, per germline. This CDR3 is 14 amino acids long. Trimming took off 1 base at V and 3 bases at J, with 10 bases between the two ends. The same sample was also studied in work on T cells expressing NK-cell markers. From that paper: Dominant NKG2C+ clonotype frequencies of roughly 1.0-8% of CD8+ T cells were measured in over 5 donors.

Sequencing input: CD8+ T cells sorted from blood. The sequence derives from a woman younger than 30 in good health. The chain employs TRBV5-8 and TRBJ1-1; weak D call: TRBD1 (6 bases). Here the CDR3 DNA reads TGTGCCAGCAGCTTGTCAGGGGAGGACACTGAAGCTTTCTTT. It translates to CASSLSGEDTEAFF.